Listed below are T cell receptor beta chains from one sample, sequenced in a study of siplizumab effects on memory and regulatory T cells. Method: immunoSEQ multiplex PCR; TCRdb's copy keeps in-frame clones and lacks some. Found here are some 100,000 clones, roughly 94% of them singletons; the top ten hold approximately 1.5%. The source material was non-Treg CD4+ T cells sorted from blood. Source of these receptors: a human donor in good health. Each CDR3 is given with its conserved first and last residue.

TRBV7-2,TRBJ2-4,CASSKGGWNIQYF
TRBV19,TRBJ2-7,CASSIIRGGGASEQYF
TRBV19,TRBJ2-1,CASSTGTAYNEQFF
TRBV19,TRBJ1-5,CASSPNSNQPQHF
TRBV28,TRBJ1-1,CASSFIGTGNTEAFF
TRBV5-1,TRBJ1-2,CASSSAGGAHGYTF
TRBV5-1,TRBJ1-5,CASSLSGGSNQPQHF
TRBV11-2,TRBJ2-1,CASSLVTGVGVLGFF
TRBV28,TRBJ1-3,CASSINRRNTIYF
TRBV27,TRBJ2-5,CASKTTGRQTQYF
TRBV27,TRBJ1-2,CATLKRTGEMLTF
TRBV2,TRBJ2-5,CASSRGAGETQYF
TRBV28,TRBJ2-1,CASSYKLTASGTSGRAGNEQFF
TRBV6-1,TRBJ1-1,CATQLNRDGEAFF
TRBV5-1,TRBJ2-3,CASGEDTQYF
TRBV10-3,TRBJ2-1,CAISGVLAPHNEQFF
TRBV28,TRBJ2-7,CASRRQSSYEQYF
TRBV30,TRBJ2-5,CAWSAWFQETQYF
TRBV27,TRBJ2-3,CASSRRQGGWDTQYF
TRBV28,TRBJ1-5,CASSRQGVSLVEHF
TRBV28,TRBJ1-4,CASSWDRREKLFF
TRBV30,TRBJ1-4,CAWRPHATNEKLFF
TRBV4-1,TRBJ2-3,CASSQLALGTDTQYF
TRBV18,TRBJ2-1,CASSDRAGRTSYNEQFF
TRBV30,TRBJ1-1,CAWRLGTGTEAFF
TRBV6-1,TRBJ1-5,CASSGDRLFGPQHF
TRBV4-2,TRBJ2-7,CASSRVSSYEQYF
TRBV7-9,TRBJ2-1,CASTGGAGGWNEQFF
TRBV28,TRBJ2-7,CASSLFGEQYF
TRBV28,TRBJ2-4,CASRRRGRDLVNIQYF
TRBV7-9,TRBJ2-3,CASSLGSGTHTQYF
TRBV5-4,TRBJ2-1,CASSFTSGSTEQFF
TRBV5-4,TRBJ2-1,CASSLDGGRDEQFF
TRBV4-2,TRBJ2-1,CASSQVKGRGGINEQFF
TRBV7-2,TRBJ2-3,CASSHDHSRGADTQYF
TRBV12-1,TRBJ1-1,CASSPLLQGRQSLNTEAFF
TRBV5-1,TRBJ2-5,CASSLQGKETQYF
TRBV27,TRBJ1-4,CASSKLQGYNEKLFF
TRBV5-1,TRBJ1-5,CASSLEGTGYQPQHF
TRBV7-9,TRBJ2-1,CASSPPTYNEQFF
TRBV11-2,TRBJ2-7,CASRTSGEYEQYF
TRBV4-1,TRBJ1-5,CASSPNRGNQPQHF
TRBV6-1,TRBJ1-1,CASSLPPRGRGVF
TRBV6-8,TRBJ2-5,CASNGSGSKDSKETQYF
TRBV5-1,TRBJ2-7,CASSMTTGAGYEQYF
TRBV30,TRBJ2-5,CAWSPFRSKPMGETQYF
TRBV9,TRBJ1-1,CASSVSSTTGGLNTEAFF
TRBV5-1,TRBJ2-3,CASSLRTSGSTDTQYF
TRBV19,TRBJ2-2,CATIREGIGELFF
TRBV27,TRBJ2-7,CASSPRTGSYEQYF
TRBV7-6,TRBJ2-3,CASSGIDTQYF
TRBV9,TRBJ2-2,CASSLSFRELFF
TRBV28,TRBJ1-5,CASSFGRGNQPQHF
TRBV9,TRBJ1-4,CASSEGTNEKLFF
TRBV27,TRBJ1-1,CASSFRPSTEAFF
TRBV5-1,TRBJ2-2,CASSLGAGAGELFF
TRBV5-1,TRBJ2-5,CASSPSTGTLQETQYF